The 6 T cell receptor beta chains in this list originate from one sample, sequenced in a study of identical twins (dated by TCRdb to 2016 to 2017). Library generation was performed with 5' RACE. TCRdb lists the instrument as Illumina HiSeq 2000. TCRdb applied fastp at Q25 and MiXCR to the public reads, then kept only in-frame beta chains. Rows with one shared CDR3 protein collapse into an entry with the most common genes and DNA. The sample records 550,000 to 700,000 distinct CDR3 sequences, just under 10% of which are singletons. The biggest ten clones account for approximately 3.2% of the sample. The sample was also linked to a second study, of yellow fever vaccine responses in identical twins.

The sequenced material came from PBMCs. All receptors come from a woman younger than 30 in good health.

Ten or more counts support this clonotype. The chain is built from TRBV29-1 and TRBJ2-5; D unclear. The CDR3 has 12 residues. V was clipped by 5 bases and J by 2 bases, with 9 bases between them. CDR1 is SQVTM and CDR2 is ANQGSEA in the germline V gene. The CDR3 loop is CSVSSGQETQYF. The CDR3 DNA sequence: TGCAGCGTTTCCTCGGGTCAAGAGACCCAGTACTTC.

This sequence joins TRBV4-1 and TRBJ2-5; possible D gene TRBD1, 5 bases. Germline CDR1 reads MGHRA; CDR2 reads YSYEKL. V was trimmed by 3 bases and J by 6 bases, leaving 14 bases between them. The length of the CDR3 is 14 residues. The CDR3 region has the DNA TGCGCCAGCAGCCAGGACACCCTTAGGAAGACCCAGTACTTC. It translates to CASSQDTLRKTQYF.

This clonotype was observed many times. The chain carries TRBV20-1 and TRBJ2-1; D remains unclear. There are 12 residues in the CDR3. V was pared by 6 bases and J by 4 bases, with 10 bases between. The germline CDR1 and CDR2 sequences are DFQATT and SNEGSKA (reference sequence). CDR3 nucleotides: TGCAGTGCAAGACAAAAATACAATGAGCAGTTCTTC. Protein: CSARQKYNEQFF.

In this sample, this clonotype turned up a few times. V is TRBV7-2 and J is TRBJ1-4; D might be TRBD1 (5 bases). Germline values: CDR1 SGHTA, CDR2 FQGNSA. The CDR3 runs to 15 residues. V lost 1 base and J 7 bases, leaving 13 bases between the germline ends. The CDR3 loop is CASSLVPRVGEKLFF. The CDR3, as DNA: TGTGCCAGCAGCTTAGTACCCAGGGTGGGTGAAAAACTGTTTTTT.

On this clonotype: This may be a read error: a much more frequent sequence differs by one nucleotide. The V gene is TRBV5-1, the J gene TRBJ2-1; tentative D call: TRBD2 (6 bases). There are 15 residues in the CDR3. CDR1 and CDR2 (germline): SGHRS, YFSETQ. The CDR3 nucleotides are TGCGCCAGCAGCTTGACTAGCAACTCCTACAATGAGCGGTTCTTC. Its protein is CASSLTSNSYNERFF.

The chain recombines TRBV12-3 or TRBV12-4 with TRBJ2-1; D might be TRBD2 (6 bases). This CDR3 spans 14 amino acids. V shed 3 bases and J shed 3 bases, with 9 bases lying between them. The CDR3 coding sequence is TGTGCCAGCAGTTTTTACGGGGGCTACAATGAGCAGTTCTTC. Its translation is CASSFYGGYNEQFF.